These T cell receptor beta chains were read from a single sample in a study of cytomegalovirus exposure and HLA in healthy donors. Libraries were prepared by immunoSEQ multiplex PCR; TCRdb keeps only in-frame clonotypes and omits some of them. The sample holds tens of thousands of clones. The specimen was PBMCs. Receptor source: a male donor in good health and CMV-seronegative. Both conserved end residues are trimmed from each CDR3. D genes are given only for firm matches. Expanded clones are given a class, and other clones once, few, many or no size at all.

>.|.|TRBJ2-7|TRBV28
ASSWLNYEQY
>.|.|TRBJ2-1|TRBV29-1
SVELAKPYNEQF
>.|TRBD2|TRBJ2-1|TRBV5-4
ASSSHVLASGREQF
>.|TRBD1|TRBJ2-4|TRBV4-1
ASSQGQGAGVAKNIQY
>.|.|TRBJ2-1|TRBV10-3
ATEGRKDEQF
>.|.|TRBJ2-3|TRBV5-1
ASSLGRSTAVTDTQY
>.|.|TRBJ1-1|TRBV4-1
ASSQDTENTEAF
>.|.|TRBJ2-1|TRBV19
ASSTRYEQF
>.|.|TRBJ2-2|TRBV18
ASSPQPPGNTGELF
>.|.|.|TRBV5-1
ASSLGGLPSYEQY
>.|TRBD1|TRBJ1-1|TRBV4-3
ASSELDRGYGNTEAF
>.|.|TRBJ2-7|TRBV7-9
ASSLDHGTYEQY
>.|TRBD1|TRBJ1-1|TRBV6-5
ASSSLRTGEAF
>.|TRBD1|TRBJ2-2|TRBV7-9
ARSTGQLHTGELF
>.|.|TRBJ2-2|TRBV4-1
ASSQEFSPTGELF
>medium-sized|.|TRBJ2-1|TRBV7-9
ASSSGAGTTSNEQF
>.|.|TRBJ2-2|TRBV30
AWGQLNTGELF